The 15 T cell receptor beta chains below all came from one sample that was sequenced in a study of Ad26.COV2.S vaccination and SARS-CoV-2 variants (dated by TCRdb to about 2021). Library preparation used the immunoSEQ multiplex PCR assay. Here the immuneACCESS table is served through TCRdb, limited to in-frame sequences with V and J called. Missing clones are a known gap in these copies; in checked studies unresolved V genes cover under half, and the rest lacks a known reason. Counted in this sample were more than 300,000 clones; about 85% of them appeared once. The ten largest clones take up about 2.1% of the sample. The sample's treatment or condition label is to be understood as: around 19 received Ad26.COV2.S at low or high dose, single or two shots; 5 received placebo; per-sample allocation not given. Repertoires of vaccine and placebo recipients were sequenced from samples collected on day 63 after the first injection.

The sample here was peripheral blood, taken in a trial of Ad26.COV2.S vaccine versus placebo. All receptors derive from a person aged 18-60 years who received the Ad26.COV2.S COVID-19 vaccine or a placebo.

This clone has a single count. The chain carries TRBV6-5 and TRBJ2-7; a weak D match, TRBD1 (6 bases). V lost 7 bases, J lost 3 bases, and 10 bases lay in between. Looked up from germline, CDR1 is MNHEY and CDR2 is SVGAGI. This CDR3 spans 12 amino acids. The CDR3 protein is CASNRVRYEQYF. The CDR3 nucleotides read TGTGCCAGCAACAGGGTACGCTACGAGCAGTACTTC.

This chain connects TRBV3-1 (or the pseudogene TRBV3-2) to TRBJ1-2; no definite D call. The V and J ends lost 3 bases and 4 bases respectively, with 9 bases between them. CDR3 length: 13 amino acids. The germline V gene encodes CDR1 LGHDT and CDR2 YNNKEL (reference sequence). The CDR3 region has the DNA TGTGCCAGCAGCCATGGCCGAGGCTATGGCTACACCTTC. Translating gives CASSHGRGYGYTF.

The chain couples TRBV6-1 to TRBJ2-7, with TRBD1 matching over 7 bases. This CDR3 has 12 amino acids. Trimming removed 2 bases from V and 10 bases from J; junction bases left unmatched: 5. Germline values: CDR1 MNHNS, CDR2 SASEGT. The CDR3 loop reads CASSENRDSQYF. CDR3 sequence (DNA): TGTGCCAGCAGTGAAAATAGGGACAGCCAGTACTTC.

V gene TRBV14 combines with J gene TRBJ1-1; maybe TRBD1 (6 bases). Trimming took 1 base from V and 0 from J, leaving 18 bases between them. Germline loops: CDR1 SGHDN, CDR2 FVKESK. The CDR3 runs to 18 residues. The CDR3 nucleotides read TGTGCCAGCAGCCAAGGGGGGGCAGGGGCAACAATGAACACTGAAGCTTTCTTT. As protein: CASSQGGAGATMNTEAFF.

The chain combines TRBV28 with TRBJ1-4, with a possible D match to TRBD1 (6 bases). The germline V gene encodes CDR1 MDHEN and CDR2 SYDVKM. The CDR3 loop spans 15 amino acids. Trimming stripped 4 bases from V and 8 bases from J, with 17 bases between. The CDR3 loop reads CASSSPRGAREKLFF. The DNA of the CDR3 is TGTGCCAGCAGTTCCCCTCGGGGGGCTCGGGAAAAACTGTTTTTT.

CDR3 sequence: CASSLVGSSYNSPLHF. Written as DNA, the CDR3 is TGTGCCAGCAGCTTAGTAGGAAGCTCCTATAATTCACCCCTCCACTTT. The chain links TRBV7-2 to TRBJ1-6; D is ambiguous. Germline CDR1 SGHTA, CDR2 FQGNSA. Trimming shortened V by 1 base and J by 0 bases, and 7 bases separated the two germline ends. The CDR3 is 16 amino acids.

This chain connects TRBV6-2 or TRBV6-3 to TRBJ2-5; D is tentatively TRBD1 or TRBD2 (5 bases each). Trimming cost V 2 bases and J 8 bases, with 6 bases left between them. Germline V lookup: CDR1 MNHEY, CDR2 SVGEGT. The CDR3 spans 11 residues. The CDR3 sequence is CASSYGGTQYF. Written as DNA, the CDR3 is TGTGCCAGCAGTTACGGGGGAACCCAGTACTTC.

This clone has more than one count but fewer than ten. This rearrangement joins TRBV3-1 (or the pseudogene TRBV3-2) to TRBJ1-2; D is unclear. The germline gives CDR1 LGHDT, CDR2 YNNKEL (reference sequence). This CDR3 is built from 13 residues. Trimming removed 4 bases from V and 7 bases from J, with 13 bases in between. CDR3 DNA: TGTGCCAGCAGCCCCCCAGTCGGTGGTGGCTACACCTTC. This codes for CASSPPVGGGYTF.

This rearrangement joins TRBV6-5 to TRBJ2-1; possibly TRBD2 for D (7 bases). Germline V CDR1 and CDR2: MNHEY, SVGAGI. The CDR3 contains 15 residues. The ends were cut back, 6 bases at V and 4 bases at J, with 16 bases in the middle. The CDR3, as DNA: TGTGCCAGCAGCACCGAAGGGGGGGGTTACAATGAGCAGTTCTTC. It yields the protein CASSTEGGGYNEQFF.

The chain links TRBV5-5 to TRBJ2-1; D remains unclear. V dropped 0 bases and J dropped 5 bases, with 6 bases sitting between them. The germline V gene encodes CDR1 SGHKS and CDR2 YYEKEE (reference sequence). This CDR3 comprises 13 residues. DNA of the CDR3: TGTGCCAGCAGCTTGGCCCAGCACAATGAGCAGTTCTTC. Residues: CASSLAQHNEQFF.

The rearrangement joins TRBV25-1 to TRBJ1-1, with 8 bases identical to TRBD1. J gave up 4 bases and V 5 bases, and 3 bases lay outside the gene matches. The CDR3 sequence is 13 residues long. Per the germline V gene, CDR1 is MGHDK and CDR2 is SYGVNS. The CDR3 DNA reads as TGTGCCAGCAGTCCTACAGGGGGCACTGAAGCTTTCTTT. Protein product: CASSPTGGTEAFF.

Remarks on this clone: Compared with germline, one end of the junction differs, possibly owing to a read error. The gene calls are TRBV7-7 and TRBJ2-7; TRBD1 agrees at 9 bases. The CDR3 is 15 amino acids. The germline CDR1 and CDR2 sequences are SSHAT and FNYEAQ (reference sequence). The CDR3 bases are TGTGCTAGCAGCCCAATAGGGGACAGGGCCTACGAGCAGTACTTC. Translating gives CASSPIGDRAYEQYF.

This clone occurred a few times. This rearrangement joins TRBV11-2 to TRBJ1-5; D is perhaps TRBD1 (6 bases). Trimming left V 5 bases short and J 9 bases short, with 20 bases between. Germline V gives CDR1 SGHAT, CDR2 FQNNGV. There are 15 residues in the CDR3. CDR3 DNA: TGTGCCAGCAGCGTTCCGCCAGGACAGCCGGGGCCCCAGCATTTT. Translation gives CASSVPPGQPGPQHF.

The chain has TRBV7-3 and TRBJ2-7; D unclear. The V end was cut by 0 bases, the J end by 3 bases, with 12 bases between. CDR3 length equals 15 residues. The germline gives CDR1 SGHTA, CDR2 FQGTGA. Here the CDR3 reads CASSLTPRQYYEQYF. As DNA, the CDR3 is TGTGCCAGCAGCTTAACTCCGCGGCAGTACTACGAGCAGTACTTC.

This rearrangement joins TRBV5-6 to TRBJ2-7; possibly TRBD1 for D (6 bases). Germline CDR1 reads SGHDT; CDR2 reads YYEEEE. Trimming cost V 2 bases and J 3 bases, with 15 bases left between them. The CDR3 sequence is 15 residues long. The CDR3 spells CASSFMDSGVYEQYF. The CDR3 DNA follows: TGTGCCAGCAGCTTCATGGACAGTGGTGTCTACGAGCAGTACTTC.